This T cell receptor (beta chain) is from a study of T cells after yellow fever vaccination. Overall study: In the case of low-cell-number fractions, SMART-Seq v4 Ultra Low Input was used for preparation.

Findings and caveats of the study: The booster saw the reappearance of most primary-vaccination clones (roughly 97% CD4, around 90% CD8). Abundant bulk-derived clonotypes could contaminate FACS-sorted repertoires. A small share of clonotypes appeared in both CD4 and CD8 compartments.

This clonotype was counted between two and nine times. The antigen remains unidentified. TCRdb re-analysed the 5' RACE reads in MiXCR, keeping a single row per CDR3 protein. The sample has 320,000 or so distinct CDR3 sequences, about 8.3% seen once; the top ten hold approximately 16%. The sample in question was PBMCs, obtained approximately 40 days after the first yellow fever vaccination. This TCR came from a man younger than 35 who received the YFV17D yellow fever vaccine.

DNA for the CDR3: TGTGCCAGCAGCTCCCGGGGGGGGGATGAGCAGTTCTTC. Translation: CASSSRGGDEQFF. The chain employs TRBV7-2 and TRBJ2-1, with 8 bases that match TRBD2. The CDR3 consists of 13 residues. CDR1 SGHTA and CDR2 FQGNSA come from the germline V gene. The V segment lost 4 bases and the J segment 8 bases; nucleotides outside the gene matches: 4.